This T cell receptor beta chain was retrieved from a study of tumor and adjacent non-tumor tissue in lung cancer. The library came from three nested PCR rounds adapted from ARM-PCR protocols. Each CDR3 protein gets one entry after TCRdb re-called the multiplex PCR reads with MiXCR. The sample includes 95,000 to 150,000 distinct CDR3 sequences, about 66% of them seen just once. The template was RNA from unsorted bulk tissue. In its sample, this clonotype was seen a few times. A much larger clone sits a single nucleotide away, making a read error possible. The clonotype was recovered from a man younger than 40 with non-small cell lung cancer. Material: lung tumor tissue.

This chain's CDR3 is CAISDSWVQETQYF. The CDR3 bases are TGTGCCATCAGTGACTCATGGGTCCAAGAGACCCAGTACTTC. The gene calls are TRBV10-3 and TRBJ2-5; D call uncertain. V lost 3 bases to trimming and J lost 1 base, with 9 bases between them. CDR3 length: 14 residues. CDR1 is ENHRY and CDR2 is SYGVKD in the germline V gene.